Each of the 24 T cell receptor beta chains below was sequenced from the same sample in a study of blood T cell repertoires in COVID-19. TCRdb keeps only in-frame clones here, not all; method: immunoSEQ multiplex PCR. The sample shows approximately 240,000 clones, less than 85% of them seen only once. Input material: peripheral blood. These receptors were collected from a woman aged 80 or older with active or convalescent COVID-19.

This clone was observed once. This chain's CDR3 is CASSYSSGQETQYF. For the CDR3, the DNA is TGTGCCAGCAGTTACTCTAGCGGACAAGAGACCCAGTACTTC. The V and J genes are TRBV6-5 and TRBJ2-5, with TRBD2 as a possible D gene (6 bases). The germline V gene has CDR1 MNHEY and CDR2 SVGAGI. The germline V and J ends were trimmed by 0 bases and 2 bases, with 7 bases remaining between them. This CDR3 has 14 residues.

The V gene is TRBV23-1, the J gene TRBJ2-5; TRBD1 might be the D (9 bases). TRBV23-1 qualifies as an ORF whose function is uncertain. The CDR3 totals 15 residues. V was cut by 4 bases and J by 5 bases, with 17 bases left in between. The CDR3 region is CASSLGQGLGETQYF. CDR3 bases: TGCGCCAGCAGTCTGGGACAGGGACTAGGGGAGACCCAGTACTTC.

The chain carries TRBV6-4 and TRBJ1-1; 10 bases fit TRBD1. This CDR3 is built from 14 residues. The V gene end was trimmed by 2 bases and the J gene end by 5 bases; junction bases not matched to a gene: 2. Germline V CDR1 and CDR2: MRHNA, SNTAGT. CDR3: CASSDTDRGTEAFF. CDR3 coding DNA: TGTGCCAGCAGTGACACGGACAGGGGGACTGAAGCTTTCTTT.

The rearrangement joins TRBV19 to TRBJ1-5; D is ambiguous. The CDR3 sequence is 15 residues long. Germline V gene data show CDR1 as LNHDA and CDR2 as SQIVND (reference sequence). Deletions cut 2 bases from V and 2 bases from J, with 10 bases between. The CDR3: CASSIREGGNQPQHF. The DNA of the CDR3 is TGTGCCAGTAGTATAAGGGAGGGCGGCAATCAGCCCCAGCATTTT.

The chain combines TRBV3-1 (or the pseudogene TRBV3-2) with TRBJ1-5; D gene uncertain. The V and J ends lost 1 base and 0 bases respectively, with 7 bases between them. Germline V lookup: CDR1 LGHDT, CDR2 YNNKEL (reference sequence). The CDR3 runs 15 residues. CDR3 nucleotide sequence: TGTGCCAGCAGCCAAGGTCGGGATAGCAATCAGCCCCAGCATTTT. Its translation is CASSQGRDSNQPQHF.

This chain connects TRBV6-5 to TRBJ2-5; 7 bases map to TRBD1. The CDR3 consists of 13 residues. CDR1 and CDR2 (germline): MNHEY, SVGAGI. After removal of 10 bases from V and 1 base from J, the junction contained 6 bases not matched to a gene. The DNA of the CDR3 is TGTGCCATCTCGGGACAGTCCCAAGAGACCCAGTACTTC. Amino acid sequence: CAISGQSQETQYF.

The chain combines TRBV2 with TRBJ1-5, with D tentatively TRBD1 (5 bases). The CDR3 is 14 amino acids. From germline, CDR1 is SNHLY and CDR2 FYNNEI. Trimming took off 8 bases at V and 7 bases at J, with 18 bases between the two ends. The CDR3 nucleotides are TGTGCCAGCGGTCCGGGTCGGGGGGGGCAGCCCCAGCATTTT. The encoded protein is CASGPGRGGQPQHF.

V and J are TRBV7-8 and TRBJ1-5; TRBD1 agrees at 7 bases. The CDR3 covers 16 residues. Germline trimming cut 7 bases from V and 0 bases from J; bases unmatched to any gene: 9. Germline V CDR1 and CDR2: SGHVS, FQNEAQ. CDR3 in DNA: TGTGCCAGCACCCTGGACAGGCCTTATAGCAATCAGCCCCAGCATTTT. As protein: CASTLDRPYSNQPQHF.

V and J are TRBV12-3 or TRBV12-4 and TRBJ1-1; 7 bases are shared with TRBD1. Trimming at V came to 5 bases and at J to 10 bases, leaving 10 bases not matched to a gene. The CDR3 totals 13 residues. The CDR3 coding sequence is TGTGCCAGCAGTGGGGCAGGGGGTTATGGAGCTTTCTTT. Translating gives CASSGAGGYGAFF.

This chain links TRBV28 with TRBJ1-5, with D perhaps TRBD1 (5 bases). CDR3 length: 14 residues. The V end was cut by 3 bases, the J end by 4 bases, with 10 bases between. Germline CDR1 and CDR2: MDHEN and SYDVKM. The CDR3: CASSFDRSNQPQHF. DNA for the CDR3: TGTGCCAGCAGTTTCGACAGATCGAATCAGCCCCAGCATTTT.

This clone was recorded a few times. This chain uses TRBV4-1 with TRBJ1-5; D is possibly TRBD1 (5 bases). Germline assignment: CDR1 MGHRA and CDR2 YSYEKL. The CDR3 has 17 residues. Trimming stripped 0 bases from V and 2 bases from J, with 14 bases between. The CDR3 coding sequence is TGCGCCAGCAGCCAAGAGGTCAGGGCAAAAGGCAATCAGCCCCAGCATTTT. This sequence encodes CASSQEVRAKGNQPQHF.

This clone was seen once. The chain couples TRBV2 to TRBJ1-1, with 7 nucleotides matching TRBD1. Germline lookup yields CDR1 SNHLY and CDR2 FYNNEI. The CDR3 runs 14 residues. V shed 4 bases, J shed 6 bases, and the junction held 8 bases outside the gene matches. The CDR3 is CASSVDRVSPEAFF. In DNA, the CDR3 is TGTGCCAGCAGTGTCGACAGGGTTTCGCCTGAAGCTTTCTTT.

The chain carries TRBV2 and TRBJ1-4; D gene uncertain. The V gene's germline CDR1 is SNHLY and CDR2 FYNNEI. V lost 5 bases and J lost 14, with 21 bases in between. CDR3 size: 14 residues. The CDR3 nucleotides are TGTGCCAGCAGTCCCCCGGGTTTAGCGGGGTGGCTGTTTTTT. Amino acid sequence: CASSPPGLAGWLFF.

The rearrangement links TRBV6-6 to TRBJ2-1; 8 bases agree with TRBD1. Germline-derived CDR1 and CDR2 are MNHNY and SVGAGI (reference sequence). The CDR3 contains 15 residues. J gave up 7 bases and V 6 bases, and 11 bases lay outside the gene matches. CDR3 amino acids: CASSALQGALNEQFF. CDR3 sequence (DNA): TGTGCCAGCAGCGCCCTCCAGGGGGCCCTGAATGAGCAGTTCTTC.

The gene calls are TRBV2 and TRBJ1-3, with a tentative D call TRBD1 (5 bases). Trimming took off 8 bases at V and 0 bases at J, with 11 bases between the two ends. Germline V gene lookup returns CDR1 SNHLY and CDR2 FYNNEI. There are 14 residues in the CDR3. The CDR3 region is CASRSGGSGNTIYF. The CDR3 DNA sequence: TGTGCCAGCCGATCGGGGGGCTCTGGAAACACCATATATTTT.

This rearrangement joins TRBV18 to TRBJ1-4, with D perhaps TRBD1 (5 bases). The CDR3 runs 19 residues. The V end lost 2 bases, the J end lost 2 bases, and 21 bases lay between the germline ends. CDR1 is KGHSH and CDR2 is LQKENI in the germline V gene. This CDR3 is CASSPLPGLTPRTNEKLFF. CDR3 bases: TGTGCCAGCTCACCATTACCGGGACTCACCCCGAGGACTAATGAAAAACTGTTTTTT.

This chain connects TRBV15 to TRBJ1-1; 10 bases are a match to TRBD1. Germline V CDR1 and CDR2: LNHNV, YYDKDF (reference sequence). There are 16 residues in the CDR3. J was trimmed by 0 bases and V by 4 bases; bases with no gene match: 5. CDR3 sequence (DNA): TGTGCCACCAGCACGGGACAGGGGATGGTGAACACTGAAGCTTTCTTT. Amino acids: CATSTGQGMVNTEAFF.

The chain uses TRBV6-5 and TRBJ2-1; D unclear. CDR1 and CDR2 (germline): MNHEY, SVGAGI. V was clipped by 5 bases and J by 2 bases, with 7 bases between them. This CDR3 region has 13 residues. CDR3 nucleotides: TGTGCCAGCAGTCCCCTTCCCTACAATGAGCAGTTCTTC. This translates into CASSPLPYNEQFF.

The V call is TRBV28, the J call TRBJ1-1; D is perhaps TRBD1 (6 bases). CDR1 and CDR2 from the germline V gene are MDHEN and SYDVKM. This CDR3 is built from 14 residues. The V gene lost 5 bases and the J gene lost 1 base, with 11 bases spanning the gap. The CDR3 protein is CASSPIGGNTEAFF. Here the CDR3 DNA reads TGTGCCAGCAGTCCAATAGGGGGGAACACTGAAGCTTTCTTT.

The rearrangement uses TRBV28 and TRBJ1-4; perhaps TRBD1 as D (6 bases). The CDR3 loop spans 13 amino acids. The germline CDR1 and CDR2 sequences are MDHEN and SYDVKM. Trimming cost V 3 bases and J 10 bases, with 12 bases left between them. In nucleotides, the CDR3 is TGTGCCAGCAGTTTCCGGACAGTAGGAAAACTGTTTTTT. Translation gives CASSFRTVGKLFF.

The chain joins TRBV10-1 to TRBJ1-1; TRBD1 aligns across 9 bases. V was clipped by 3 bases and J by 7 bases; unmatched bases: 6. CDR1 and CDR2 from the germline V gene are WNHNN and SYGVQD (reference sequence). This CDR3 is built from 14 residues. The CDR3 coding sequence is TGCGCCAGCAGTGAATCCGGGACAGGGCATGAAGCTTTCTTT. Protein: CASSESGTGHEAFF.

This clone was detected once. The chain employs TRBV10-3 and TRBJ2-7; tentative D call: TRBD1 (6 bases). CDR3 length equals 14 residues. Looked up from germline, CDR1 is ENHRY and CDR2 is SYGVKD. Trimming left V 6 bases short and J 0 bases short, with 12 bases between. The CDR3 region is CAISADRSSYEQYF. For the CDR3, the DNA is TGTGCCATCAGCGCAGACAGGAGCTCCTACGAGCAGTACTTC.

The chain carries TRBV6-5 and TRBJ2-5, with TRBD2 matching 7 bases. The germline V gene has CDR1 MNHEY and CDR2 SVGAGI. The trim removed 5 bases at V and 1 base at J, leaving 4 bases unmatched. The CDR3 sequence is 14 residues long. As DNA, the CDR3 is TGTGCCAGCAGTCTTGGACTAGGCCAAGAGACCCAGTACTTC. Amino acids: CASSLGLGQETQYF.

The chain carries TRBV3-1 (or the pseudogene TRBV3-2) and TRBJ2-7, with 10 positions matching TRBD2. The junction had 15 bases not matched to a gene; V was cut back by 3 bases and J by 4 bases. This CDR3 spans 18 amino acids. Germline V CDR1 and CDR2: LGHDT, YNNKEL (reference sequence). The CDR3 DNA sequence: TGTGCCAGCAGCCAGGCCGGGACTAGCGTGGGTTCTCCGTACGAGCAGTACTTC. As protein: CASSQAGTSVGSPYEQYF.